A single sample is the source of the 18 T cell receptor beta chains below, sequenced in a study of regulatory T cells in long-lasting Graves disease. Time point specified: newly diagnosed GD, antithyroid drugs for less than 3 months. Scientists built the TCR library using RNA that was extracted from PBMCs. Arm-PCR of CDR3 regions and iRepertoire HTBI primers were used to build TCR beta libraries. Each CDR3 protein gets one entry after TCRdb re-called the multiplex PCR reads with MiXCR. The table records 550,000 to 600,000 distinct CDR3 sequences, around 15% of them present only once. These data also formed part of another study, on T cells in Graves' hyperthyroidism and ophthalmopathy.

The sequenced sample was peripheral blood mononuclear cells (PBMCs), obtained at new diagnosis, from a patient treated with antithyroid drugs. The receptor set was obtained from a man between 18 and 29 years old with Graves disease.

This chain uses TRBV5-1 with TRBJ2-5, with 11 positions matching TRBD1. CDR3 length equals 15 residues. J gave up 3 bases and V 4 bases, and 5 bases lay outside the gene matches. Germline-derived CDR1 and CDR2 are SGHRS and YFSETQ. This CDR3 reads CASSPVGQGEETQYF. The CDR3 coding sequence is TGCGCCAGCAGCCCAGTGGGACAGGGGGAAGAGACCCAGTACTTC.

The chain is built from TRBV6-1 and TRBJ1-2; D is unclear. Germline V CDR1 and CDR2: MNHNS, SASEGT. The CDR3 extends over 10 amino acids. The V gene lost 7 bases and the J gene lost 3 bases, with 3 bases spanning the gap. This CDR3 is CASTDYGYTF. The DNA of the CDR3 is TGTGCCAGCACGGACTATGGCTACACCTTC.

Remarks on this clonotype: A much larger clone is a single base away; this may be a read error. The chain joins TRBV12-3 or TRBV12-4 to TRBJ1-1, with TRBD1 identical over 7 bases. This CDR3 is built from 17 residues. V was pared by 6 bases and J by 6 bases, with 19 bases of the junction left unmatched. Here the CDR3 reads CASSPSGTVKPNAEAFF. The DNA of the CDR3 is TGTGCCAGCAGCCCGAGTGGGACAGTTAAGCCTAACGCTGAAGCTTTCTTT.

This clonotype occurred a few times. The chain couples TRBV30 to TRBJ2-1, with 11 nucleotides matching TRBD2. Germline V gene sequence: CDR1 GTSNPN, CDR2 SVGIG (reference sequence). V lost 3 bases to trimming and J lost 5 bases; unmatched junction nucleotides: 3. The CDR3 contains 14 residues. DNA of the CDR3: TGTGCCTGGAGGATAGCGGGAGGGAACAATGAGCAGTTCTTC. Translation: CAWRIAGGNNEQFF.

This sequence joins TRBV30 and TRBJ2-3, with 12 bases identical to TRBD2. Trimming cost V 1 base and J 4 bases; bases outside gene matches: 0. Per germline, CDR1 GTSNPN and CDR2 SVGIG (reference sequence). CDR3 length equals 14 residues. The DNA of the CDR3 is TGTGCCTGGAGTGGACTAGCGGGAGCAGATACGCAGTATTTT. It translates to CAWSGLAGADTQYF.

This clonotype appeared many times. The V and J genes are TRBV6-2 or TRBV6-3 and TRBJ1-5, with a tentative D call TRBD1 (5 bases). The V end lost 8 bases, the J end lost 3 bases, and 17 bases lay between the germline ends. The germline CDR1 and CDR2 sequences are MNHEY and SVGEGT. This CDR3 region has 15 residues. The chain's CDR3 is CASQRGGGTNQPQHF. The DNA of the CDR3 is TGTGCCAGCCAGCGGGGCGGGGGGACCAATCAGCCCCAGCATTTT.

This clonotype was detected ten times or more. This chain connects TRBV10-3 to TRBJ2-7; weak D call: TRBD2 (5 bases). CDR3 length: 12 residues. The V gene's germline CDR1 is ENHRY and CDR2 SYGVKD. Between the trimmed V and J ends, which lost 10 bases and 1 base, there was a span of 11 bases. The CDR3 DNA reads TGTGCCACGGCGGGCAATTCCTACGAGCAGTACTTC. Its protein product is CATAGNSYEQYF.

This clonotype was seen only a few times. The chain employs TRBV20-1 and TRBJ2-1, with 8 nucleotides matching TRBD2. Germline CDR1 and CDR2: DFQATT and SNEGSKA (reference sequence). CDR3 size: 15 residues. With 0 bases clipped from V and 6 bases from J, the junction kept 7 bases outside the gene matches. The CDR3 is CSARDGSGSGNEQFF. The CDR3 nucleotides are TGCAGTGCTAGAGATGGGAGCGGGAGCGGCAATGAGCAGTTCTTC.

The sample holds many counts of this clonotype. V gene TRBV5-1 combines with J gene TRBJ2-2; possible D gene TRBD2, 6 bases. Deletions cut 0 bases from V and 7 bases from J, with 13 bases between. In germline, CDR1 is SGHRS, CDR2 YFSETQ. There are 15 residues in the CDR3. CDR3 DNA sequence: TGCGCCAGCAGCTTGGCCGGGATAGCGGACGGGGAGCTGTTTTTT. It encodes CASSLAGIADGELFF.

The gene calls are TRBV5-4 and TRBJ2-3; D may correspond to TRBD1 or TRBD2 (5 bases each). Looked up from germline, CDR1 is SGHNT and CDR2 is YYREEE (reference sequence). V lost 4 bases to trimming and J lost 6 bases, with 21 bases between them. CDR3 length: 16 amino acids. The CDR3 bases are TGTGCCAGCAGCCCCGGGACCCCAGGTTTTCAGGATACGCAGTATTTT. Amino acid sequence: CASSPGTPGFQDTQYF.

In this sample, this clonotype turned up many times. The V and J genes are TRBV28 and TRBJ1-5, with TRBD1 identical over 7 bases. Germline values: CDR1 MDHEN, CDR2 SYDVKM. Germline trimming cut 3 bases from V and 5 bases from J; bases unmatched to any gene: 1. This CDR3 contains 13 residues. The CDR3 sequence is CASSFDRDQPQHF. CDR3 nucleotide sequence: TGTGCCAGCAGTTTCGACAGGGATCAGCCCCAGCATTTT.

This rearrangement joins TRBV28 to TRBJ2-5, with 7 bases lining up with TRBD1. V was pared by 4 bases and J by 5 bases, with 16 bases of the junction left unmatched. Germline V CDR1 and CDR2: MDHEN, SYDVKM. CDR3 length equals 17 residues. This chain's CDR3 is CASSSRRDRVGGETQYF. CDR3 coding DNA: TGTGCCAGCAGTTCCCGGAGAGACAGGGTGGGTGGGGAGACCCAGTACTTC. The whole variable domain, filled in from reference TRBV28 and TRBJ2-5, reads DVKVTQSSRYLVKRTGEKVFLECVQDMDHENMFWYRQDPGLGLRLIYFSYDVKMKEKGDIPEGYSVSREKKERFSLILESASTNQTSMYLCASSSRRDRVGGETQYFGPGTRLLVL.

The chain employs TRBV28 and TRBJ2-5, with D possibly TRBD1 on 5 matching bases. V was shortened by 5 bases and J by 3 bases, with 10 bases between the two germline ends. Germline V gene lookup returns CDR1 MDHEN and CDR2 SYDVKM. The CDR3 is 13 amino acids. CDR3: CASSGAAEETQYF. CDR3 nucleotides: TGTGCCAGCAGTGGGGCAGCCGAAGAGACCCAGTACTTC.

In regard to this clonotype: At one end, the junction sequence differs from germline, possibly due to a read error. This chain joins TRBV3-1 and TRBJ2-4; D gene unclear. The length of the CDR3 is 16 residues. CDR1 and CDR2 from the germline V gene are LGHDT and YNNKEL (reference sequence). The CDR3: CASSQLDVQAENIQYF. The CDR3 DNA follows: TGTGCCAGCAGCCAATTGGATGTCCAAGCCGAAAACATTCAGTACTTC.

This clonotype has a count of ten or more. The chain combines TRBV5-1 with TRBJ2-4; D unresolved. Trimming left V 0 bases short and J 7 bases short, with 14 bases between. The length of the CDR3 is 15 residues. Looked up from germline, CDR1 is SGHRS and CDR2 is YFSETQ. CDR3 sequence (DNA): TGCGCCAGCAGCTTGGGTCCAGCAGATCTTAACATTCAGTACTTC. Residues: CASSLGPADLNIQYF.

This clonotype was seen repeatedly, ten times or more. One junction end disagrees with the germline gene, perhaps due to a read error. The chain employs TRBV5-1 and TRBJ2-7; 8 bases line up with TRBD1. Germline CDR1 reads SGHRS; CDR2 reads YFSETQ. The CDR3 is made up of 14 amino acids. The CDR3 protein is CASSFGQGTYEQYF. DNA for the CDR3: TGTGCCAGCAGTTTTGGACAGGGCACCTACGAGCAGTACTTC.

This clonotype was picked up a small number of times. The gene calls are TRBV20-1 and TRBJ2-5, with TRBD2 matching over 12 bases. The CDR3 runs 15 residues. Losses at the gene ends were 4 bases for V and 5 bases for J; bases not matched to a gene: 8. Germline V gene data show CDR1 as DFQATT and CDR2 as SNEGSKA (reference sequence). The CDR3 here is CSANHPTSGSETQYF. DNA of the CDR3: TGCAGTGCTAATCACCCGACTAGCGGGAGCGAGACCCAGTACTTC.

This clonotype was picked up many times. CDR3 region: CSARGAEGGGRATDTQYF. In DNA form, the CDR3 reads TGCAGTGCTAGAGGGGCGGAAGGAGGCGGGAGGGCGACAGATACGCAGTATTTT. J is TRBJ2-3 and V is TRBV20-1; 9 bases fit TRBD2. From germline, CDR1 is DFQATT and CDR2 SNEGSKA (reference sequence). The CDR3 loop spans 18 amino acids. V was pared by 1 base and J by 3 bases, with 14 bases of the junction left unmatched.